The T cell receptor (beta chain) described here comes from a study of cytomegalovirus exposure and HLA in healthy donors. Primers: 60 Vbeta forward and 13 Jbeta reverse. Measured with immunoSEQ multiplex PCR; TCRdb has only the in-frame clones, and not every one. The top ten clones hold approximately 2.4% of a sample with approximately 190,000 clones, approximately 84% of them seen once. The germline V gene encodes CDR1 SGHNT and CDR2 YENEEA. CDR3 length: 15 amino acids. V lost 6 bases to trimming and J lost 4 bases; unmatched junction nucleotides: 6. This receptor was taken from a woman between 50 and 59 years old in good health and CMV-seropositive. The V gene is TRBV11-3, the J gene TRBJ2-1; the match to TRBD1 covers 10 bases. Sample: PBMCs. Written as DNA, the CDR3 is TGTGCCAGCAGACTAAGACAGGGGGCTTACAATGAGCAGTTCTTC. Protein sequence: CASRLRQGAYNEQFF.